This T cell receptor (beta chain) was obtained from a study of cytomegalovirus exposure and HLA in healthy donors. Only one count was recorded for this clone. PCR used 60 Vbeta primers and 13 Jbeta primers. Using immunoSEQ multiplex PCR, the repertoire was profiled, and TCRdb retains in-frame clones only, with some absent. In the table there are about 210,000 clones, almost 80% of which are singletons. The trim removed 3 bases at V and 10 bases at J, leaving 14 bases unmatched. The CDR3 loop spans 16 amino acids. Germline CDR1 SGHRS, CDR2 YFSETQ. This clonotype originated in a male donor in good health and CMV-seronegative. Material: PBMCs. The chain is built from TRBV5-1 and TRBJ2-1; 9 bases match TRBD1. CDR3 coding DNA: TGCGCCAGCAGCTGGGGCTCCGGGACAGGGCAAGGCGAGCAGTTCTTC. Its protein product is CASSWGSGTGQGEQFF.